This T cell receptor beta chain originates from a study of response to subunit inactivated influenza vaccine. This CDR3 has 14 residues. V was pared by 5 bases and J by 3 bases, with 3 bases of the junction left unmatched. The germline V gene has CDR1 MGHDK and CDR2 SYGVNS. TCRdb called the RT-PCR reads again in MiXCR, with one record for every CDR3 protein. The sample carries hundreds of thousands of distinct CDR3 sequences, roughly 27% recorded once. This clonotype was found a few times. The sequencing here drew on CD4+ T cells sorted from PBMCs, taken more than 4 days after vaccination. The sequence derives from a man aged 50-59 years who received an inactivated influenza vaccine. The chain couples TRBV25-1 to TRBJ2-5, with TRBD2 identical over 10 bases. As DNA, the CDR3 is TGTGCCAGCAGTCTAGCGGGAGATAAAGAGACCCAGTACTTC. Its translation: CASSLAGDKETQYF. Using reference TRBV25-1 and TRBJ2-5 for the parts outside the CDR3, the full variable domain is EADIYQTPRYLVIGTGKKITLECSQTMGHDKMYWYQQDPGMELHLIHYSYGVNSTEKGDLSSESTVSRIRTEHFPLTLESARPSHTSQYLCASSLAGDKETQYFGPGTRLLVL.